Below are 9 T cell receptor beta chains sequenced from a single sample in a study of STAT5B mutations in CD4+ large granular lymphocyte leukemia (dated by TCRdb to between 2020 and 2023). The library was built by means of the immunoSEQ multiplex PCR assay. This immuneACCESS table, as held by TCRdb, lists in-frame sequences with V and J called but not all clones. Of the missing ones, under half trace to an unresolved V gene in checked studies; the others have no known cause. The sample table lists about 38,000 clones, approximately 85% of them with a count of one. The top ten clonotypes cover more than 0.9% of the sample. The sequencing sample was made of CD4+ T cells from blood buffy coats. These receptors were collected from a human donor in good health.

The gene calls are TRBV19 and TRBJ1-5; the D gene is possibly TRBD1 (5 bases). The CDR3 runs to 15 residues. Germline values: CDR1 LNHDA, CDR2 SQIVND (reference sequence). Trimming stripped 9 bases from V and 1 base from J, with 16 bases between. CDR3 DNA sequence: TGTGCCAGCCAAGAGTCCCGGGGGAGCAATCAGCCCCAGCATTTT. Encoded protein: CASQESRGSNQPQHF.

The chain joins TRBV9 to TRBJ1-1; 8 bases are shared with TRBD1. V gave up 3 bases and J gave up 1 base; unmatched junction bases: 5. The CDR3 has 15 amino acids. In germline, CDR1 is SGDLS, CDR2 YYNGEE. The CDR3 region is CASSAEDRENTEAFF. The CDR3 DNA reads TGTGCCAGCAGCGCCGAGGACAGGGAGAACACTGAAGCTTTCTTT.

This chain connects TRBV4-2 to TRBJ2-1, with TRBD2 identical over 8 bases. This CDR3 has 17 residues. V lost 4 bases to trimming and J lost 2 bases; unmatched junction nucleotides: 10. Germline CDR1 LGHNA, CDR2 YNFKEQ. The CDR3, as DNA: TGTGCCAGCAGCCGCAGGAGCGGGAGTGACGCCTACAATGAGCAGTTCTTC. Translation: CASSRRSGSDAYNEQFF.

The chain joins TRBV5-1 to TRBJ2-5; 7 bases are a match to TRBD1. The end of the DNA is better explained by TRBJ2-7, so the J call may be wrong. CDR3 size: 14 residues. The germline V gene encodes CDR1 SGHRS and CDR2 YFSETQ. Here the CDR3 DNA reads TGCGCCAGCAGCCCCTCGGGACAGAGCTACGAGCAGTACTTC. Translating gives CASSPSGQSYEQYF.

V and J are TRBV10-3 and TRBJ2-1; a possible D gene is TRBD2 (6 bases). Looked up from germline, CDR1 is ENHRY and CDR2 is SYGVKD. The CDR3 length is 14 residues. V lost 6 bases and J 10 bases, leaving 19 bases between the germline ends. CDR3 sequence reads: CAIRPGREGGEQFF. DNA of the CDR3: TGTGCCATCAGACCCGGGAGAGAAGGAGGAGAGCAGTTCTTC.

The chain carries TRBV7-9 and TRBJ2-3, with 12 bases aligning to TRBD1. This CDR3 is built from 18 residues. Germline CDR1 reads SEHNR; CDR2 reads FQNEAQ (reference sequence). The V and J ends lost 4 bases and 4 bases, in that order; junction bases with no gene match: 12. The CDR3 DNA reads TGTGCCAGCAGCTCCTTACCCCGGGGACAGGGGGCCGCAGATACGCAGTATTTT. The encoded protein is CASSSLPRGQGAADTQYF.

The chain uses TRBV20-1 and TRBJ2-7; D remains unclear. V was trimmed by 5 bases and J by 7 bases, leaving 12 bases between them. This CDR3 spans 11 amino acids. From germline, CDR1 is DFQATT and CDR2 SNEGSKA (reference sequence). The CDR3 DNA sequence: TGCAGTGCTGGACCTTTGGGGGAGCAGTACTTC. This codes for CSAGPLGEQYF.

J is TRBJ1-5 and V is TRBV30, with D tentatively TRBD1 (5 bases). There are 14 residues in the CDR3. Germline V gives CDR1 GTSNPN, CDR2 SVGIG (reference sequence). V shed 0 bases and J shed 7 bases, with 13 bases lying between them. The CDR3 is CAWSVIQGEQPQHF. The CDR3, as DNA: TGTGCCTGGAGTGTAATCCAGGGAGAGCAGCCCCAGCATTTT.

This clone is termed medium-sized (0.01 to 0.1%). CDR3: CASSPGISNQPQHF. CDR3 coding DNA: TGTGCCAGTAGTCCAGGGATTAGCAATCAGCCCCAGCATTTT. The gene calls are TRBV19 and TRBJ1-5, with D tentatively TRBD1 (5 bases). The CDR3 runs to 14 residues. Trimming took off 5 bases at V and 0 bases at J, with 8 bases between the two ends. Germline values: CDR1 LNHDA, CDR2 SQIVND (reference sequence). Supplemented by reference TRBV19 and TRBJ1-5, the full variable domain reads DGGITQSPKYLFRKEGQNVTLSCEQNLNHDAMYWYRQDPGQGLRLIYYSQIVNDFQKGDIAEGYSVSREKKESFPLTVTSAQKNPTAFYLCASSPGISNQPQHFGDGTRLSIL.